A single sample is the source of the 32 T cell receptor beta chains below, sequenced in a study of control samples from healthy donors and cancer patients. Sequencing was performed with immunoSEQ multiplex PCR; in TCRdb, only in-frame clones are kept and a portion is missing. Of about 120,000 clones in the sample, about nine tenths are singletons; the top ten hold approximately 3.2%. The sequencing input was blood. Receptors were obtained from a man aged 35-49 years in good health.

The gene calls are TRBV11-3 and TRBJ2-1; D remains ambiguous. Germline-derived CDR1 and CDR2 are SGHNT and YENEEA. The CDR3 extends over 13 amino acids. V was clipped by 5 bases and J by 8 bases, with 13 bases between them. The CDR3 DNA follows: TGTGCCAGCAGCCCGCGTTCGGAACATGAGCAGTTCTTC. The encoded protein is CASSPRSEHEQFF.

The rearrangement uses TRBV11-3 and TRBJ2-1, with TRBD1 identical over 11 bases. Losses at the gene ends were 5 bases for V and 6 bases for J; bases not matched to a gene: 3. Germline V gene lookup returns CDR1 SGHNT and CDR2 YENEEA. The CDR3 has 14 residues. The CDR3 protein is CASSPGTGGNEQFF. The DNA for the CDR3 is TGTGCCAGCAGCCCTGGGACAGGGGGCAATGAGCAGTTCTTC. Using reference TRBV11-3 and TRBJ2-1 for the parts outside the CDR3, the full variable domain is EAGVVQSPRYKIIEKKQPVAFWCNPISGHNTLYWYLQNLGQGPELLIRYENEEAVDDSQLPKDRFSAERLKGVDSTLKIQPAELGDSAVYLCASSPGTGGNEQFFGPGTRLTVL.

The DNA for the CDR3 is TGTGCCAGCTCATTGGGGACAGGGGAAGGAAAACTGTTTTTT. This translates into CASSLGTGEGKLFF. V usage is TRBV18 and J usage is TRBJ1-4, with 10 nucleotides matching TRBD1. This CDR3 has 14 residues. The V and J ends lost 5 bases and 10 bases, in that order; junction bases with no gene match: 7. The germline CDR1 and CDR2 sequences are KGHSH and LQKENI.

The CDR3 coding sequence is TGTGCCAGTAGTCTCGGACTAGATGGCTACACCTTC. Translation: CASSLGLDGYTF. The chain recombines TRBV19 with TRBJ1-2; D uncertain. V was clipped by 5 bases and J by 6 bases, with 10 bases between them. In germline, CDR1 is LNHDA, CDR2 SQIVND (reference sequence). The CDR3 spans 12 residues.

DNA of the CDR3: TGTGCCAGCAGTTATCGTCGCGGGGCTGAAGCTTTCTTT. Amino acid sequence: CASSYRRGAEAFF. The rearrangement joins TRBV6-5 to TRBJ1-1, with no clear D. CDR1 is MNHEY and CDR2 is SVGAGI in the germline V gene. V dropped 3 bases and J dropped 6 bases, with 11 bases sitting between them. The CDR3 is 13 amino acids.

The genes are TRBV30 and TRBJ1-1, with a possible D match to TRBD1 (5 bases). CDR3 size: 14 residues. Germline loops: CDR1 GTSNPN, CDR2 SVGIG (reference sequence). The V end was cut by 1 base, the J end by 0 bases, with 9 bases between. CDR3 nucleotides: TGTGCCTGGAGTGGGACACCCCTGAACACTGAAGCTTTCTTT. Its translation is CAWSGTPLNTEAFF.

The chain carries TRBV4-1 and TRBJ1-5; D unclear. Per germline, CDR1 MGHRA and CDR2 YSYEKL. There are 16 residues in the CDR3. Trimming pared 0 bases from V and 0 bases from J, leaving 9 bases between. The DNA of the CDR3 is TGCGCCAGCAGCCAAGAGGCAGCTTATAGCAATCAGCCCCAGCATTTT. Translated, it gives CASSQEAAYSNQPQHF.

The chain uses TRBV7-9 and TRBJ2-1; D gene unclear. The germline V and J ends were trimmed by 5 bases and 7 bases, with 6 bases remaining between them. Per the germline V gene, CDR1 is SEHNR and CDR2 is FQNEAQ (reference sequence). This CDR3 is built from 11 residues. The CDR3 reads CASSLRNEQFF. The CDR3 coding sequence is TGTGCCAGCAGCCTCCGTAATGAGCAGTTCTTC.

The rearrangement joins TRBV6-2 or TRBV6-3 to TRBJ1-1; 11 bases match TRBD1. V lost 0 bases and J lost 3; bases outside the gene matches: 3. CDR3 length equals 16 residues. Germline V lookup: CDR1 MNHEY, CDR2 SVGEGT. The CDR3 coding sequence is TGTGCCAGCAGTTACTCCGGACAGGGGGCATACACTGAAGCTTTCTTT. This encodes CASSYSGQGAYTEAFF.

The chain is built from TRBV29-1 and TRBJ2-7, with 8 bases matching TRBD1. Germline V gene lookup returns CDR1 SQVTM and CDR2 ANQGSEA. J gave up 1 base and V 5 bases, and 4 bases lay outside the gene matches. This CDR3 has 13 amino acids. This chain's CDR3 is CSVIGQGSYEQYF. CDR3 nucleotides: TGCAGCGTTATAGGACAGGGTTCCTACGAGCAGTACTTC.

With regard to this clone: Within the sample, other DNA sequences also encode this same CDR3. The V gene is TRBV9, the J gene TRBJ2-7; 11 nucleotides line up with TRBD1. This CDR3 has 14 residues. Germline CDR1 is SGDLS and CDR2 is YYNGEE. J was trimmed by 6 bases and V by 4 bases; bases with no gene match: 6. DNA of the CDR3: TGTGCCAGCAGCCCACGGGACAGGGGGACCGAGCAGTACTTC. This gives the protein CASSPRDRGTEQYF.

The chain has TRBV12-5 and TRBJ1-5; D remains ambiguous. Trimming took 1 base from V and 0 from J, leaving 4 bases between them. The CDR3 runs 14 residues. Germline V gene lookup returns CDR1 LGHNT and CDR2 FRNRAP. The CDR3 DNA sequence: TGTGCTAGTGGTTTGGGGTATAGCAATCAGCCCCAGCATTTT. Its translation: CASGLGYSNQPQHF.

The rearrangement joins TRBV15 to TRBJ1-1; 7 bases fit TRBD1. The CDR3 has 15 amino acids. V lost 7 bases and J lost 1; bases outside the gene matches: 9. Per germline, CDR1 LNHNV and CDR2 YYDKDF (reference sequence). The CDR3 loop reads CATNSPNRGNTEAFF. The CDR3 DNA follows: TGTGCCACCAACTCCCCGAACAGGGGGAACACTGAAGCTTTCTTT.

The chain links TRBV7-8 to TRBJ2-4; D is possibly TRBD1 (5 bases). The germline gives CDR1 SGHVS, CDR2 FQNEAQ. CDR3 length equals 15 residues. V lost 5 bases, J lost 0 bases, and 11 bases lay in between. CDR3: CASSLQGLAKNIQYF. DNA of the CDR3: TGTGCCAGCAGCCTCCAGGGTTTAGCCAAAAACATTCAGTACTTC.

This clone showed up just a few times. J is TRBJ2-5 and V is TRBV4-3, with D tentatively TRBD1 or TRBD2 (6 bases each). Germline lookup yields CDR1 LGHNA and CDR2 YSLEER. Trimming removed 8 bases from V and 2 bases from J, with 18 bases in between. The CDR3 covers 15 residues. In DNA, the CDR3 is TGCGCCAGCGCCTGGGGGGCTTATGATCAAGAGACCCAGTACTTC. Translation: CASAWGAYDQETQYF.

The chain links TRBV30 to TRBJ2-3, with D perhaps TRBD2 (6 bases). Germline V lookup: CDR1 GTSNPN, CDR2 SVGIG (reference sequence). The CDR3 is 12 amino acids. The DNA for the CDR3 is TGTGCAGGCGGGGACCCCACAGATACGCAGTATTTT. It specifies CAGGDPTDTQYF.

This clone turned up a few times. The chain couples TRBV5-4 to TRBJ2-7; 9 bases align to TRBD1. Germline trimming cut 1 base from V and 2 bases from J; bases unmatched to any gene: 1. From germline, CDR1 is SGHNT and CDR2 YYREEE (reference sequence). This CDR3 has 14 amino acids. CDR3: CASSLRTGAYEQYF. The CDR3 nucleotides are TGTGCCAGCAGCTTGCGGACAGGGGCCTACGAGCAGTACTTC.

The sample holds one count of this clone. The chain combines TRBV2 with TRBJ2-7; the D gene could be TRBD1 or TRBD2 (5 bases each). CDR1 and CDR2 (germline): SNHLY, FYNNEI. Trimming cost V 6 bases and J 2 bases, with 8 bases left between them. This CDR3 spans 12 amino acids. CDR3 region: CASSQGPYEQYF. Here the CDR3 DNA reads TGTGCCAGCAGCCAGGGACCCTACGAGCAGTACTTC.

The CDR3 nucleotides read TGTGCCAGCTCTTCCACCGGGGAGCTGTTTTTT. Translated: CASSSTGELFF. J is TRBJ2-2 and V is TRBV27; D is ambiguous. The germline CDR1 and CDR2 sequences are MNHEY and SMNVEV (reference sequence). The CDR3 consists of 11 residues. The V gene lost 8 bases and the J gene lost 4 bases, with 5 bases spanning the gap.

The chain links TRBV7-9 to TRBJ2-3, with D possibly matching TRBD2 (5 bases). Germline V gene data show CDR1 as SEHNR and CDR2 as FQNEAQ (reference sequence). The CDR3 loop spans 16 amino acids. With 1 base removed from V and 2 bases from J, the gap between germline ends came to 13 bases. CDR3 amino acids: CASSLVQTTYTDTQYF. CDR3 DNA sequence: TGTGCCAGCAGCTTAGTACAGACTACCTACACAGATACGCAGTATTTT.

This clone appeared once. The CDR3 reads CASSLGTGEQFF. The CDR3 DNA is TGTGCCAGCAGCTTAGGAACTGGTGAGCAGTTCTTC. The gene calls are TRBV7-3 and TRBJ2-1; D remains ambiguous. The germline V gene has CDR1 SGHTA and CDR2 FQGTGA. There are 12 residues in the CDR3. V gave up 2 bases and J gave up 9 bases, with 8 bases separating them.

The chain carries TRBV7-9 and TRBJ2-7; possible D gene TRBD1, 6 bases. Looked up from germline, CDR1 is SEHNR and CDR2 is FQNEAQ (reference sequence). CDR3 length: 15 residues. Trimming stripped 0 bases from V and 2 bases from J, with 11 bases between. CDR3 amino acids: CASSLATGGTYEQYF. The CDR3 bases are TGTGCCAGCAGCTTAGCGACAGGCGGAACCTACGAGCAGTACTTC.

The chain uses TRBV7-9 and TRBJ2-7; D is possibly TRBD1 (5 bases). This CDR3 is built from 12 residues. With 2 bases removed from V and 6 bases from J, the gap between germline ends came to 8 bases. Germline assignment: CDR1 SEHNR and CDR2 FQNEAQ (reference sequence). In DNA, the CDR3 is TGTGCCAGCAGCTTATTAGGGGTCGAGCAGTACTTC. Translation: CASSLLGVEQYF.

The chain joins TRBV3-1 (or the pseudogene TRBV3-2) to TRBJ1-3; D not resolved. The CDR3 has 15 amino acids. V lost 4 bases to trimming and J lost 3 bases, with 13 bases between them. Germline CDR1 LGHDT, CDR2 YNNKEL (reference sequence). CDR3 protein: CASSPTQSFGNTIYF. The CDR3 DNA sequence: TGTGCCAGCAGCCCCACACAGTCATTTGGAAACACCATATATTTT.

This clone appeared a few times. This chain connects TRBV7-8 to TRBJ2-2; D perhaps matches TRBD1 (6 bases). The CDR3 covers 16 residues. Trimming stripped 4 bases from V and 1 base from J, with 13 bases between. CDR1 and CDR2 from the germline V gene are SGHVS and FQNEAQ. For the CDR3, the DNA is TGTGCCAGCAGCTGGATACCGGGACAGAACACCGGGGAGCTGTTTTTT. It encodes CASSWIPGQNTGELFF.

This clone has a single count. The chain couples TRBV2 to TRBJ2-1; D is perhaps TRBD1 or TRBD2 (5 bases each). Germline CDR1 SNHLY, CDR2 FYNNEI. Trimming removed 0 bases from V and 3 bases from J, with 15 bases in between. This CDR3 comprises 17 residues. CDR3 bases: TGTGCCAGCAGTGAAGCGCTTCGGGGCAGGATCTACAATGAGCAGTTCTTC. This sequence encodes CASSEALRGRIYNEQFF.

The rearrangement joins TRBV25-1 to TRBJ1-2, with D possibly TRBD1 on 6 matching bases. The CDR3 loop spans 15 amino acids. The ends were cut back, 3 bases at V and 2 bases at J, with 13 bases in the middle. CDR1 MGHDK and CDR2 SYGVNS come from the germline V gene. CDR3 in DNA: TGTGCCAGCAGTGATCCCTCCGGGACAAACTATGGCTACACCTTC. Translating it yields CASSDPSGTNYGYTF.

J is TRBJ1-2 and V is TRBV16, with a weak D call TRBD1 (5 bases). Germline-derived CDR1 and CDR2 are KGHSY and FQNENV. V was cut by 2 bases and J by 5 bases, with 9 bases left in between. The CDR3 is 13 residues long. The CDR3 region has the DNA TGTGCCAGCAGCCAAAGGGGCCAGTATGGCTACACCTTC. This translates into CASSQRGQYGYTF.

This clone was observed once. The chain carries TRBV7-2 and TRBJ1-1; 9 bases map to TRBD1. J gave up 10 bases and V 5 bases, and 8 bases lay outside the gene matches. This CDR3 spans 13 amino acids. Germline V gene data show CDR1 as SGHTA and CDR2 as FQGNSA. CDR3 nucleotide sequence: TGTACCAGCAGCACCCGGGACAGGGACCGAGCTTTCTTT. This translates into CTSSTRDRDRAFF.

The chain couples TRBV18 to TRBJ1-1; 7 nucleotides align to TRBD1. The CDR3 contains 14 residues. The J segment lost 7 bases and the V segment lost 6 bases, leaving 11 bases of the junction unmatched. Germline V gives CDR1 KGHSH, CDR2 LQKENI. As DNA, the CDR3 is TGTGCCAGCTCGTCAAACTACGGGACAGATGAAGCTTTCTTT. Translated: CASSSNYGTDEAFF.

J is TRBJ1-5 and V is TRBV25-1, with D possibly matching TRBD1 (5 bases). The CDR3 contains 15 residues. Per germline, CDR1 MGHDK and CDR2 SYGVNS. Trimming cost V 3 bases and J 3 bases, with 12 bases left between them. In DNA form, the CDR3 reads TGTGCCAGCAGTGACGGGACTGTGGACAATCAGCCCCAGCATTTT. It translates to CASSDGTVDNQPQHF.

This clone was detected once. The chain combines TRBV30 with TRBJ2-3, with 11 bases aligning to TRBD1. This CDR3 has 16 residues. The junction had 6 bases not matched to a gene; V was cut back by 3 bases and J by 1 base. Germline V gene sequence: CDR1 GTSNPN, CDR2 SVGIG (reference sequence). The CDR3 coding sequence is TGTGCCTGGAGGTTGGGGACAGGGGGTGGCACAGATACGCAGTATTTT. Encoded protein: CAWRLGTGGGTDTQYF.